In this sample, the clone carrying this TCR beta chain turned up once. This entry comes from a study of blood T cell repertoires in COVID-19. The wider study: Collection of acute and convalescent COVID-19 samples took place in the United States, Italy and Spain.

Germline CDR1 is SGHRS and CDR2 is YFSETQ. The CDR3 consists of 17 residues. With V trimmed by 0 bases and J by 1 base, 3 bases remained unmatched. In the original workflow: Amplification with reference gene primers provided the estimates of nucleated cell counts. Using immunoSEQ multiplex PCR, the repertoire was profiled, and TCRdb retains in-frame clones only, with some absent. The V and J calls and clone size come from that table; D and trimming were worked out from the DNA. The sample gives 90,000 or so clones, approximately 88% of which show up once; around 0.47% is in the top ten. The V call is TRBV5-1, the J call TRBJ2-3; 12 nucleotides align to TRBD2. The TCR originated in a man between 60 and 70 years old with acute or convalescent COVID-19. The sample taken for sequencing was peripheral blood. The CDR3 sequence: CASSLALAGGRTDTQYF. DNA of the CDR3: TGCGCCAGCAGCTTGGCTCTAGCGGGAGGGCGCACAGATACGCAGTATTTT.